This is a list of T cell receptor beta chains from one sample in a study of T cell responses to AZD1222 COVID-19 vaccine. Repertoires were generated with immunoSEQ multiplex PCR, while TCRdb's copy carries only in-frame clones and drops some. The sample records 150,000 to 200,000 clones, about 90% being singletons. The sequences come from peripheral blood, collected 28 days after the second AZD1222 dose. All receptors derive from an adult who received the AZD1222 COVID-19 vaccine. Both conserved end residues are trimmed from each CDR3. The order of the fields is V gene, CDR3 protein.

TRBV4-1 ASSQEYEGRGYGYT
TRBV3-1/TRBV3-2 ASSQNVGGAGKTQY
TRBV30 AWGTVNEKLF
TRBV9 ASSVNTGELF
TRBV3-1/TRBV3-2 ASSQAAGTNYGYT
TRBV7-9 ASSFIGTSAEAF
TRBV7-8 ASSLPVAPTDTQY
TRBV6-5 ASSSGQGWLPLH
TRBV5-1 ASSSMLQGKETQY
TRBV6-5 ASSYSKATWDSPLH
TRBV12-3/TRBV12-4 ASSFQGVSPLH
TRBV4-1 ASSQGRGQPNTEAF
TRBV4-1 ASSLQGATNEKLF
TRBV28 ASVRQSPAEQY
TRBV10-3 AIRRGSDTDTQY